These T cell receptor beta chains were read from a single sample in a study of Ad26.COV2.S vaccination and SARS-CoV-2 variants. The method was immunoSEQ multiplex PCR; TCRdb's version includes in-frame clones alone and lacks a portion of them. The sample has about 440,000 clones, around nine tenths seen once. The sequences come from peripheral blood, collected in a trial of Ad26.COV2.S vaccine versus placebo. These receptors all stem from a person aged 18-60 years who received the Ad26.COV2.S COVID-19 vaccine or a placebo. CDR3s include the opening cysteine and the closing phenylalanine or tryptophan. D genes are given only for firm matches.

V gene	D gene	J gene	CDR3 DNA	CDR3 protein
TRBV19	NA	TRBJ1-1	TGTGCCAGTGGAAATACAGAGGGCCGGGGGTCGAACACTGAAGCTTTCTTT	CASGNTEGRGSNTEAFF
TRBV7-8	TRBD2	TRBJ2-3	TGTGCCAGCAGCTTGACGGAACTAGCGGCAAAGGATACGCAGTATTTT	CASSLTELAAKDTQYF
TRBV5-4	TRBD2	TRBJ2-7	TGTGCCAGCAGCTTGGGACTAGCGGGGGGCGAGCAGTACTTC	CASSLGLAGGEQYF
TRBV2	NA	TRBJ2-6	TGTGCCAGCAGCGTCAGGGGCTCTGGGGCCAACGTCCTGACTTTC	CASSVRGSGANVLTF
TRBV29-1	NA	TRBJ1-2	TGCAGCGTTGACGGCAGCCGATGGTATGGCTACACCTTC	CSVDGSRWYGYTF
TRBV30	TRBD1	TRBJ1-4	TGTGCCTGGAGTGTAGGCGGCAGGGGGGAAGAAAAACTGTTTTTT	CAWSVGGRGEEKLFF
TRBV7-6	TRBD2	TRBJ2-7	TGTGCCAGCAGCTCCGGACTAGCGGGTACCTCTACCGAGCAGTACTTC	CASSSGLAGTSTEQYF
TRBV27	NA	TRBJ2-7	TGTGCCAGCAGTTTTAGCCGAGGGGGAGAGCAGTACTTC	CASSFSRGGEQYF
TRBV7-9	NA	TRBJ2-1	TGTGCCAGCAGCTCTCTCAATGAGCAGTTCTTC	CASSSLNEQFF
TRBV24-1	TRBD2	TRBJ2-1	TGTGCCACCAGTGACAAGCCGGGACTACCTAATAGGGGTGAGCAGTTCTTC	CATSDKPGLPNRGEQFF
TRBV5-1	NA	TRBJ1-3	TGCGCCAGCAGCCTTCCTTTAGACTCTGGAAACACCATATATTTT	CASSLPLDSGNTIYF